This paragraph covers one T cell receptor (beta chain) sequence. This clonotype was observed a few times. Its antigen is currently not known. Nothing much larger sits one base from this clone, and base qualities are not available. The data originate from a study of response to subunit inactivated influenza vaccine (dated 2018 in TCRdb). Regarding the complete study: Deep quantitative T cell receptor repertoire profiling was used in the study to track responses to a trivalent subunit inactivated influenza vaccine. What the work shows at the level of the full study, not this receptor alone: The authors suggested that each seasonal influenza vaccination may recruit only a limited number of new T cells.

Inclusive of the bounding cysteine and phenylalanine, the CDR3 is 12 residues long. Only the CDR3 region is kept as DNA, spanning 36 bases read in frame from base 1. Relative to germline, V is 4 bases shorter and J is 5 bases shorter, with 6 bases between their ends. The CDR1 and CDR2 encoded by the germline V gene are ENHRY and SYGVKD. Library prep was done by RT-PCR. The sample was run on an Illumina HiSeq 2500. TCRdb reran the public reads through fastp at Q25 and MiXCR, keeping productive beta chains. Entries that share a CDR3 protein sequence are merged under the most common genes and DNA. The sample yields hundreds of thousands of distinct CDR3 sequences; 15% to 20% were counted once. Jointly, the top ten make up approximately 10% of the sample.

Sequences were derived from PBMCs from blood, sampled about 5 days after vaccination. The receptor's source is a man aged 50-60 years who received an inactivated influenza vaccine. Donor details come from another sample of the same person, matched by shared clones. The sequence links TRBV10-3 to TRBJ2-1; the D gene cannot be named for sure. Here the CDR3 is given as CAISVGNNEQFF. The sequenced DNA is TGTGCCATCAGTGTAGGGAACAATGAGCAGTTCTTC.